This T cell receptor beta chain was captured by sequencing in a study of metastatic and nonmetastatic thyroid tumors. At the level of the study: Across peripheral blood and tumor or nodule tissue samples taken from malignant and benign thyroid patients, the repertoires were compared with one another. Findings and limits, study-wide: In blood and tumor, TCR beta diversity was reportedly significantly higher in malignant thyroid tumors than in benign nodules.

Until they underwent thyroid surgery, no patient had received any treatment. As processed by the authors: Clinicopathological groups differed in CDR3, with these differences serving to build a distant-metastasis classifier for papillary thyroid cancer. TCRdb reassembled clones from the PCR reads with MiXCR. What appears here as the V and J calls and clone size reflects TCRdb's work, not the paper's. The table lists more than 14,000 clones, 20% to 25% of them singletons. Between the trimmed V and J ends, which lost 6 bases and 3 bases, there was a span of 12 bases. The length of the CDR3 is 13 residues. Germline V CDR1 and CDR2: MNHNS, SASEGT. By share of the sample, this clone is medium-sized. The antigen is not known.

The chain carries TRBV6-1 and TRBJ2-7; D possibly matches TRBD1 or TRBD2 (5 bases each). The sample comprised tumor tissue. This receptor was obtained from a female donor with papillary thyroid cancer or a benign thyroid nodule (not recorded which). Some clones in this sample may be carry-over from other donors' samples. The CDR3 nucleotides are TGTGCCAGCAGGTCCGGGACGAACTACGAGCAGTACTTC. Amino acids: CASRSGTNYEQYF.